The clone carrying this T cell receptor beta chain occurred once. Its antigen is currently unknown. Trimming pared 2 bases from V and 9 bases from J, leaving 5 bases between. The CDR3 runs to 11 residues. Germline V gene lookup returns CDR1 SEHNR and CDR2 FQNEAQ (reference sequence). MiXCR, run by TCRdb on the 5' RACE reads, gives a single entry per CDR3 protein. This repertoire shows about 690,000 distinct CDR3 sequences, approximately 6% found once; its top ten account for around 1.7%. This sample is part of a study of identical twins. Study results and limitations: In zero-insertion analyses, partial confounding could arise from invariant MAIT and iNKT cells. While abundant cord blood beta clonotypes carried fewer insertions, memory repertoires showed no such pattern. Cross-sectional statistical analysis, not tracking of the same donors, underpinned the conclusions. With beta out-of-frame sequences, excess sharing by twins was weaker.

Sequencing input: naive T cells sorted from blood. The chain combines TRBV7-9 with TRBJ2-4; D unresolved. This receptor was identified in a man in his late teens or twenties in good health. The CDR3 loop reads CASSLTGIQYF. DNA of the CDR3: TGTGCCAGCAGCTTAACGGGCATTCAGTACTTC.